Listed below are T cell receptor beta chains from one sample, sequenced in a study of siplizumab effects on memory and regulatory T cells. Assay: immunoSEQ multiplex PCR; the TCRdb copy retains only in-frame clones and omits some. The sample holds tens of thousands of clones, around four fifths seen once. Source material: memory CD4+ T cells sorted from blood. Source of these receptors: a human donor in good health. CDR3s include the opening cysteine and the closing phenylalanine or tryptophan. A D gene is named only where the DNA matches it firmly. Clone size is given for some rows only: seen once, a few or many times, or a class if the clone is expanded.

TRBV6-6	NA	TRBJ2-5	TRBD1	CASSLQGVGGETQYF	TGTGCCAGCAGTTTACAGGGGGTGGGGGGAGAGACCCAGTACTTC
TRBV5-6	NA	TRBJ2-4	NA	CASSVPLAKNIQYF	TGTGCCAGCAGCGTTCCGCTAGCCAAAAACATTCAGTACTTC
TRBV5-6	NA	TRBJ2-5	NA	CASSLAGRFQETQYF	TGTGCCAGCAGCTTGGCGGGACGGTTCCAAGAGACCCAGTACTTC
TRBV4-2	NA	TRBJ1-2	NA	CASGQYGYTF	TGTGCCAGCGGACAATATGGCTACACCTTC
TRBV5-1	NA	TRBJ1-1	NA	CASSFEGSTEAFF	TGCGCCAGCAGCTTCGAGGGGAGCACTGAAGCTTTCTTT
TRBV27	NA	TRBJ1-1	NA	CASRGAKTEAFF	TGTGCCAGCAGGGGGGCAAAAACTGAAGCTTTCTTT
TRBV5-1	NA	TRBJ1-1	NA	CASSFGRAVLSSTNTEAFF	TGCGCCAGCAGCTTTGGCAGGGCGGTCTTGTCATCGACGAACACTGAAGCTTTCTTT
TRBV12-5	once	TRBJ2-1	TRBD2	CASGPRGGGLAFSKDEQFF	TGTGCTAGTGGTCCCCGAGGGGGAGGACTAGCGTTCTCAAAAGATGAGCAGTTCTTC
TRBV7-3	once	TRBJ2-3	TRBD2	CASSLTGILAGASDTQYF	TGTGCCAGCAGCTTAACGGGGATACTAGCGGGAGCATCAGATACGCAGTATTTT
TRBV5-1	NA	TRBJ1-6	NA	CASASETNYNSPLHF	TGCGCCAGCGCGAGTGAGACGAACTATAATTCACCCCTCCACTTT
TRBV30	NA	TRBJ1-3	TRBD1	CAWSEGALGNTIYF	TGTGCCTGGAGTGAGGGGGCCCTGGGAAACACCATATATTTT
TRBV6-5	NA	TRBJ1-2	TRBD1	CASAKTGVGYGYTF	TGTGCCAGCGCTAAAACAGGGGTTGGTTATGGCTACACCTTC
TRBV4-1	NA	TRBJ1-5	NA	CASSMGGVGQPQHF	TGCGCCAGCAGTATGGGGGGTGTGGGTCAGCCCCAGCATTTT
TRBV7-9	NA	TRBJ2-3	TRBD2	CASSSFSGRAADTQYF	TGTGCCAGCAGCTCCTTTAGCGGGAGGGCCGCAGATACGCAGTATTTT
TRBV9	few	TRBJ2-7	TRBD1	CASSDRPGQGYEQYF	TGTGCCAGCAGCGACCGACCGGGACAGGGTTACGAGCAGTACTTC
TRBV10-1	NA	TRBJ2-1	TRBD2	CASSAGTSHNEQFF	TGCGCCAGCAGCGCCGGGACTAGCCACAATGAGCAGTTCTTC
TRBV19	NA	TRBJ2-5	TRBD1	CASRSPGQKETQYF	TGTGCCAGTAGATCCCCGGGACAGAAAGAGACCCAGTACTTC
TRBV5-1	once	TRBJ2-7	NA	CASSPREDHEQYF	TGCGCCAGCAGCCCCAGGGAGGACCACGAGCAGTACTTC
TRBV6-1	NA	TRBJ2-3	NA	CASNNRDTQYF	TGTGCCAGCAACAACAGGGATACGCAGTATTTT
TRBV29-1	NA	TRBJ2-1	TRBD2	CSVEGGGLAGGDEQFF	TGCAGCGTTGAAGGGGGAGGACTAGCGGGAGGAGATGAGCAGTTCTTC
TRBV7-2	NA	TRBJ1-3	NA	CASSFLPSGNTIYF	TGTGCCAGCAGCTTCCTCCCCTCTGGAAACACCATATATTTT
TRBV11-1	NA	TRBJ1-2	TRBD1	CASSPRTGGYYGYTF	TGTGCCAGCAGCCCCCGGACAGGGGGTTACTATGGCTACACCTTC
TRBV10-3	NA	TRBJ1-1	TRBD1	CAISEPGQGGTEAFF	TGTGCCATCAGCGAACCGGGACAGGGTGGCACTGAAGCTTTCTTT
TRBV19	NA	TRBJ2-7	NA	CASEDRNYEQYF	TGTGCCAGCGAAGACAGAAACTACGAGCAGTACTTC
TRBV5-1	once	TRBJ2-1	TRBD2	CASSTQAGTSLSGEQFF	TGCGCCAGCAGCACTCAGGCCGGGACTAGCTTATCGGGTGAGCAGTTCTTC
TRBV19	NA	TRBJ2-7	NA	CASTGLQGRSGIHEQYF	TGTGCCAGTACCGGCTTACAGGGACGATCGGGAATTCACGAGCAGTACTTC
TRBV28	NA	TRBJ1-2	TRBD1	CASSPHRGGEGYTF	TGTGCCAGCAGTCCTCACAGGGGGGGTGAAGGCTACACCTTC
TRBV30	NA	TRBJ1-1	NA	CAWAGSGNTEAFF	TGTGCCTGGGCGGGATCAGGGAACACTGAAGCTTTCTTT
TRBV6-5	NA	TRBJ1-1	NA	CASKLWGYGNTEAFF	TGTGCCAGCAAACTTTGGGGGTACGGGAACACTGAAGCTTTCTTT
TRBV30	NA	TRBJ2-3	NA	CAWGIGTDTQYF	TGTGCCTGGGGAATCGGCACAGATACGCAGTATTTT
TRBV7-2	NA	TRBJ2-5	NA	CASSFSNGNPEQYF	TGTGCCAGCAGCTTTTCTAATGGTAACCCAGAGCAGTACTTC
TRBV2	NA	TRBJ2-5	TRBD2	CASRGEGETQYF	TGTGCCAGCAGGGGGGAGGGAGAGACCCAGTACTTC
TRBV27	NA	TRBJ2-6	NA	CASSFGQAGANVLTF	TGTGCCAGCAGTTTTGGTCAAGCTGGGGCCAACGTCCTGACTTTC
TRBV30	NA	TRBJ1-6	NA	CAWSSNERAVNSPLHF	TGTGCCTGGAGTTCAAACGAACGGGCAGTTAATTCACCCCTCCACTTT
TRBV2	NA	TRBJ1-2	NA	CASGEDKGYGYTF	TGTGCCAGCGGAGAGGACAAAGGCTATGGCTACACCTTC
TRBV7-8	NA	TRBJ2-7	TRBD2	CASSSHRGGLAGHEQYF	TGTGCCAGCAGCTCCCATAGGGGGGGACTAGCGGGCCACGAGCAGTACTTC
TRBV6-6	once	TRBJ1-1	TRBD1	CASSPGQGDAPFF	TGTGCCAGCAGCCCAGGACAGGGGGATGCACCTTTCTTT
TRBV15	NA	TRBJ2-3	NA	CATSRSTPGTDTQYF	TGTGCCACCAGCAGAAGCACTCCGGGTACAGATACGCAGTATTTT
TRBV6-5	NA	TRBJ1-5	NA	CASGLTEPQHF	TGTGCCAGCGGTTTAACGGAACCCCAGCATTTT
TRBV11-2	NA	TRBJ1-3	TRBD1	CASSSRGSSSGNTIYF	TGTGCCAGCAGCTCCAGGGGGTCCTCCTCTGGAAACACCATATATTTT
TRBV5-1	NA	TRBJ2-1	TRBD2	CASAGLAGGLSLSSYNEQFF	TGCGCCAGCGCCGGGCTAGCGGGGGGCCTAAGCTTGAGCTCCTACAATGAGCAGTTCTTC
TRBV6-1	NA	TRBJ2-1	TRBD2	CASMSGRSNNEQFF	TGTGCCAGCATGAGCGGGAGGTCTAACAATGAGCAGTTCTTC
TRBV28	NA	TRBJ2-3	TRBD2	CASSRFGGGAGEGTDTQYF	TGTGCCAGCAGTCGCTTCGGGGGAGGCGCGGGAGAGGGCACAGATACGCAGTATTTT
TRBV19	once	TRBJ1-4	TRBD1	CASSWTGGGSSEKLFF	TGTGCCAGTAGTTGGACAGGGGGCGGGTCGTCTGAAAAACTGTTTTTT